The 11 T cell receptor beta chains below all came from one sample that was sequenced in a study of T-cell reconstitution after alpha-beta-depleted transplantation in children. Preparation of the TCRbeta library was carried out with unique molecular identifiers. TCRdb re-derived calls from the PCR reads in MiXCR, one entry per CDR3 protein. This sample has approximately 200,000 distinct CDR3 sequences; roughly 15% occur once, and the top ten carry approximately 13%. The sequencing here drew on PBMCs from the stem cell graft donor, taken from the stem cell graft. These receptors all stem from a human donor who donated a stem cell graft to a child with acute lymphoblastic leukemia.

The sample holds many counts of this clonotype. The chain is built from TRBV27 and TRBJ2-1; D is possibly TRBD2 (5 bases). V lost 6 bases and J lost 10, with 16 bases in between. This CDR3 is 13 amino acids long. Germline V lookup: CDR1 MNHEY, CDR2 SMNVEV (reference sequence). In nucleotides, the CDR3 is TGTGCCAGCAGAACTAGAACGACCGGGGAGCAGTTCTTC. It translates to CASRTRTTGEQFF.

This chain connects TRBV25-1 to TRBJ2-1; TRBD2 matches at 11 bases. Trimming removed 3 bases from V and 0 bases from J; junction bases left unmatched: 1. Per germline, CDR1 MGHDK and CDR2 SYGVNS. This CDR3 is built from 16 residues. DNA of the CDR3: TGTGCCAGCAGTGATCTAGCGGGAGGCTCCTACAATGAGCAGTTCTTC. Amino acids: CASSDLAGGSYNEQFF.

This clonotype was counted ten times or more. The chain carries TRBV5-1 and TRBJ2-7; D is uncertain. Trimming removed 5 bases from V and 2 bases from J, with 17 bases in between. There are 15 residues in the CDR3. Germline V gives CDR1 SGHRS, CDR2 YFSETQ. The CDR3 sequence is CASRAGPKVPYEQYF. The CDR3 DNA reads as TGCGCCAGCAGAGCCGGGCCAAAAGTACCCTACGAGCAGTACTTC.

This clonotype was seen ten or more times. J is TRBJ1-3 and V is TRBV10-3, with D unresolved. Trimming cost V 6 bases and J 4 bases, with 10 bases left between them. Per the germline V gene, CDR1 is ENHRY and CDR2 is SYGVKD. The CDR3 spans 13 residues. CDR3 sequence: CAIRPPDGNTIYF. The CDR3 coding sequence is TGTGCCATCAGGCCCCCCGACGGAAACACCATATATTTT.

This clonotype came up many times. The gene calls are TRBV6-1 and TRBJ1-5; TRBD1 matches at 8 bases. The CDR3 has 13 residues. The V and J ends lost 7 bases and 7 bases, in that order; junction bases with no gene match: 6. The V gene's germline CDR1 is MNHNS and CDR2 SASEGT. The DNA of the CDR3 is TGTGCCAGCATGGACAGGGCAGGGCAGCCCCAGCATTTT. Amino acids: CASMDRAGQPQHF.

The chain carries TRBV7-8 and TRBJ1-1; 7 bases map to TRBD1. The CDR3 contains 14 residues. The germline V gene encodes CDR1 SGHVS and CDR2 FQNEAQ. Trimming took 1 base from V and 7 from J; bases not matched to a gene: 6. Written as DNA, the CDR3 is TGTGCCAGCAGCTTAGGACAGGGTGTGGTTGAAGCTTTCTTT. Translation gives CASSLGQGVVEAFF.

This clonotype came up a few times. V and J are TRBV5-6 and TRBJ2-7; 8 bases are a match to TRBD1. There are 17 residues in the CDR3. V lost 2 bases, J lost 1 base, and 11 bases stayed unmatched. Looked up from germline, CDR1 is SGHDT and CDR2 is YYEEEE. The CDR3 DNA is TGTGCCAGCAGCTTCATAGGATTGGACAGGGAATCCTACGAGCAGTACTTC. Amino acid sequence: CASSFIGLDRESYEQYF.

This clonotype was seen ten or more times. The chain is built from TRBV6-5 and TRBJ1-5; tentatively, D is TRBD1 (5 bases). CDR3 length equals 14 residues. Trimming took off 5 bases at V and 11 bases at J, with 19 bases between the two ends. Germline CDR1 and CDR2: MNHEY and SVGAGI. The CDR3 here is CASSTRGDGLTQHF. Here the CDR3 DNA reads TGTGCCAGCAGTACCCGCGGGGACGGTTTGACCCAGCATTTT.

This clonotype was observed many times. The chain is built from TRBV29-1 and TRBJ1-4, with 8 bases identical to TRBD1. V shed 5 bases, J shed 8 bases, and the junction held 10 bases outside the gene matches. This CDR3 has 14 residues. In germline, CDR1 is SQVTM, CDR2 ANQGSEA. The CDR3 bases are TGCAGCGTTAAAACCAACAGGGGGGTGGAAAAACTGTTTTTT. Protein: CSVKTNRGVEKLFF.

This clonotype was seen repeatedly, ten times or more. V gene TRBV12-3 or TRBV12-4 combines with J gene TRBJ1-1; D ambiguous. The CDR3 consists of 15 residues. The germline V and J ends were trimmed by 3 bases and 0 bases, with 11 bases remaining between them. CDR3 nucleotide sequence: TGTGCCAGCAGTTTTGTAGGACCGCTGAACACTGAAGCTTTCTTT. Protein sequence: CASSFVGPLNTEAFF.

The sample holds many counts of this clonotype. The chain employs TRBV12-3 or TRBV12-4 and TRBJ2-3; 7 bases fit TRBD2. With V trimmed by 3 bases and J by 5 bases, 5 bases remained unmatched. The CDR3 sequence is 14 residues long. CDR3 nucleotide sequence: TGTGCCAGCAGTTTTCGGCTAGCGGAAGATACGCAGTATTTT. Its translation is CASSFRLAEDTQYF.